Listed below are T cell receptor beta chains from one sample, sequenced in a study of blood T cell repertoires in COVID-19. The repertoire was sequenced with immunoSEQ multiplex PCR; TCRdb's copy has only in-frame clones and lacks some. Of about 320,000 clones in the sample, around 85% were seen once. The sequenced sample consisted of PBMCs or T cells enriched from blood (not recorded which). Source of these receptors: a woman aged 30 to 39 who had been exposed to COVID-19. The CDR3 runs from the conserved cysteine through the conserved F or W. The order of the fields is J gene, clone size, D gene, V gene, CDR3 length, CDR3 DNA, CDR3 protein. D genes are given only for firm matches. Size is omitted from some rows. Given values are once, few, many or a class for expanded clones.

j_call: TRBJ2-6; clone_size: few; d_call: TRBD1; v_call: TRBV19; cdr3_length: 17; cdr3_nt: TGTGCCAGTAGTACCGGACAGGGGGACTCTGGGGCCAACGTCCTGACTTTC; cdr3_aa: CASSTGQGDSGANVLTF
j_call: TRBJ1-5; clone_size: once; d_call: .; v_call: TRBV6-2/TRBV6-3; cdr3_length: 18; cdr3_nt: TGTGCCAGCAGTTACGACCCGAGGAGGCAGCATAGCAATCAGCCCCAGCATTTT; cdr3_aa: CASSYDPRRQHSNQPQHF
j_call: TRBJ2-7; clone_size: few; d_call: TRBD2; v_call: TRBV7-8; cdr3_length: 16; cdr3_nt: TGTGCCAGCAGCTTGGTCTACGGGGAGGGGAGATACGAGCAGTACTTC; cdr3_aa: CASSLVYGEGRYEQYF
j_call: TRBJ2-3; clone_size: once; d_call: .; v_call: TRBV30; cdr3_length: 13; cdr3_nt: TGTGCCTGGAGTGTTCTGGGGCCAGATACGCAGTATTTT; cdr3_aa: CAWSVLGPDTQYF
j_call: TRBJ2-1; clone_size: .; d_call: TRBD2; v_call: TRBV7-6; cdr3_length: 15; cdr3_nt: TGTGCCAGCAGCTTCAGGGAGGGTGGGTACAATGAGCAGTTCTTC; cdr3_aa: CASSFREGGYNEQFF
j_call: TRBJ2-1; clone_size: .; d_call: .; v_call: TRBV4-1; cdr3_length: 13; cdr3_nt: TGCGCCAGCAGCCAAGATAAAAACAATGAGCAGTTCTTC; cdr3_aa: CASSQDKNNEQFF
j_call: TRBJ1-5; clone_size: .; d_call: TRBD1; v_call: TRBV24-1; cdr3_length: 16; cdr3_nt: TGTGCCACCAGTGAATCCGGGACAGGGTTGAATCAGCCCCAGCATTTT; cdr3_aa: CATSESGTGLNQPQHF
j_call: TRBJ2-3; clone_size: .; d_call: .; v_call: TRBV6-1; cdr3_length: 14; cdr3_nt: TGTGCCAGCAGTGAACAGGTTAGCACAGATACGCAGTATTTT; cdr3_aa: CASSEQVSTDTQYF
j_call: TRBJ2-2; clone_size: .; d_call: TRBD1; v_call: TRBV27; cdr3_length: 13; cdr3_nt: TGTGCCGTGGGGACAGGGGTGACCGGGGAGCTGTTTTTT; cdr3_aa: CAVGTGVTGELFF
j_call: TRBJ2-7; clone_size: .; d_call: .; v_call: TRBV7-8; cdr3_length: 13; cdr3_nt: TGTGCCAGCGTGGCCGGGGGAAACAGCCAGCAGTACTTC; cdr3_aa: CASVAGGNSQQYF
j_call: TRBJ2-2; clone_size: .; d_call: .; v_call: TRBV6-5; cdr3_length: 15; cdr3_nt: TGTGCCAGCAGTTACTCGCCAGGGAACACCGGGGAGCTGTTTTTT; cdr3_aa: CASSYSPGNTGELFF
j_call: TRBJ2-3; clone_size: .; d_call: TRBD1; v_call: TRBV27; cdr3_length: 15; cdr3_nt: TGTGCCAGCAGTGGGGTATGGCAGGGGGCAGATACGCAGTATTTT; cdr3_aa: CASSGVWQGADTQYF
j_call: TRBJ1-2; clone_size: .; d_call: TRBD1; v_call: TRBV4-1; cdr3_length: 14; cdr3_nt: TGCGCCAGCAGCCAGAACAGGGGTGACTATGGCTACACCTTC; cdr3_aa: CASSQNRGDYGYTF
j_call: TRBJ1-2; clone_size: .; d_call: .; v_call: TRBV7-3; cdr3_length: 14; cdr3_nt: TGTGCCAGCAGCTTAACCCAGGGGAACTATGGCTACACCTTC; cdr3_aa: CASSLTQGNYGYTF
j_call: TRBJ2-1; clone_size: .; d_call: TRBD1; v_call: TRBV4-1; cdr3_length: 18; cdr3_nt: TGCGCCAGCAGCCAATCCACTCTCCAGGGGGCGTCTAGAGATGAGCAGTTCTTC; cdr3_aa: CASSQSTLQGASRDEQFF
j_call: TRBJ2-5; clone_size: few; d_call: TRBD2; v_call: TRBV7-8; cdr3_length: 16; cdr3_nt: TGTGCCAGCAGCTATGGTTATAGCGGGACCAAAGAGACCCAGTACTTC; cdr3_aa: CASSYGYSGTKETQYF
j_call: TRBJ2-1; clone_size: .; d_call: TRBD2; v_call: TRBV20-1; cdr3_length: 15; cdr3_nt: TGCAGTGCTAGTTGGGGACTAGCGGGAGGAGATGAGCAGTTCTTC; cdr3_aa: CSASWGLAGGDEQFF
j_call: TRBJ1-2; clone_size: .; d_call: TRBD1; v_call: TRBV2; cdr3_length: 14; cdr3_nt: TGTGCCAGCAGTGAGGGACAGGGGGTCTCTGGCTACACCTTC; cdr3_aa: CASSEGQGVSGYTF
j_call: TRBJ1-3; clone_size: .; d_call: TRBD1; v_call: TRBV7-2; cdr3_length: 14; cdr3_nt: TGTGCCAGCAGCTTTGGGGACAGAAGAAACACCATATATTTT; cdr3_aa: CASSFGDRRNTIYF
j_call: TRBJ2-3; clone_size: .; d_call: .; v_call: TRBV30; cdr3_length: 11; cdr3_nt: TGTGCCTGGACTAGTTCCGATACGCAGTATTTT; cdr3_aa: CAWTSSDTQYF
j_call: TRBJ1-5; clone_size: .; d_call: TRBD1; v_call: TRBV27; cdr3_length: 15; cdr3_nt: TGTGCCAGCAGGCCGGGACAGGGGGGCAATCAGCCCCAGCATTTT; cdr3_aa: CASRPGQGGNQPQHF
j_call: TRBJ1-2; clone_size: .; d_call: TRBD1; v_call: TRBV9; cdr3_length: 16; cdr3_nt: TGTGCCAGCAGCGCCTATCCGGGACAGGGCAACTATGGCTACACCTTC; cdr3_aa: CASSAYPGQGNYGYTF
j_call: TRBJ1-2; clone_size: .; d_call: .; v_call: TRBV6-2/TRBV6-3; cdr3_length: 17; cdr3_nt: TGTGCCAGCAGTTACTCAAGAACAGGCTTCACTAACTATGGCTACACCTTC; cdr3_aa: CASSYSRTGFTNYGYTF
j_call: TRBJ2-7; clone_size: .; d_call: TRBD1; v_call: TRBV29-1; cdr3_length: 16; cdr3_nt: TGCAGCGTTGAAGAAACCGGGACAGGGGTTCCCTACGAGCAGTACTTC; cdr3_aa: CSVEETGTGVPYEQYF
j_call: TRBJ2-5; clone_size: .; d_call: TRBD1; v_call: TRBV7-3; cdr3_length: 14; cdr3_nt: TGTGCCAGCAGCCTCACAGGGGTAGGGGAGACCCAGTACTTC; cdr3_aa: CASSLTGVGETQYF
j_call: TRBJ2-7; clone_size: .; d_call: .; v_call: TRBV18; cdr3_length: 15; cdr3_nt: TGTGCCAGCTCACCGTCAGTTCCAGTGGGGGGCGAGCAGTACTTC; cdr3_aa: CASSPSVPVGGEQYF
j_call: TRBJ2-7; clone_size: .; d_call: .; v_call: TRBV5-1; cdr3_length: 13; cdr3_nt: TGCGCCAGCAGCCATTCGGAGGCCTACGAGCAGTACTTC; cdr3_aa: CASSHSEAYEQYF
j_call: TRBJ1-6; clone_size: .; d_call: TRBD1; v_call: TRBV30; cdr3_length: 15; cdr3_nt: TGTGCCTGGAGTCAAACGGGACAGGCTAATTCACCCCTCCACTTT; cdr3_aa: CAWSQTGQANSPLHF
j_call: TRBJ2-7; clone_size: .; d_call: .; v_call: TRBV3-1/TRBV3-2; cdr3_length: 15; cdr3_nt: TGTGCCAGCAGCCAAACCGGGACTGGACACTACGAGCAGTACTTC; cdr3_aa: CASSQTGTGHYEQYF
j_call: TRBJ1-6; clone_size: .; d_call: TRBD1; v_call: TRBV27; cdr3_length: 16; cdr3_nt: TGTGCCAGCAGTCAACTCGGGACAGGGCGAGAGTCACCCCTCCACTTT; cdr3_aa: CASSQLGTGRESPLHF
j_call: TRBJ1-3; clone_size: .; d_call: .; v_call: TRBV30; cdr3_length: 16; cdr3_nt: TGTGCCTGGAGTGTACAGAAAGGGGGAACTGGAAACACCATATATTTT; cdr3_aa: CAWSVQKGGTGNTIYF
j_call: TRBJ1-1; clone_size: once; d_call: TRBD1; v_call: TRBV7-2; cdr3_length: 14; cdr3_nt: TGTGCCAGCAGGTCCACAGGGGGGAACACTGAAGCTTTCTTT; cdr3_aa: CASRSTGGNTEAFF
j_call: TRBJ1-5; clone_size: once; d_call: .; v_call: TRBV6-5; cdr3_length: 14; cdr3_nt: TGTGCCACCTGGGGGGGGGCGTACGCTCAGCCCCAGCATTTT; cdr3_aa: CATWGGAYAQPQHF
j_call: TRBJ1-5; clone_size: .; d_call: TRBD1; v_call: TRBV7-2; cdr3_length: 14; cdr3_nt: TGTGCCAGCAGCTCGGGGACAGGGGGGCGGCCCCAGCATTTT; cdr3_aa: CASSSGTGGRPQHF
j_call: TRBJ1-4; clone_size: .; d_call: .; v_call: TRBV28; cdr3_length: 15; cdr3_nt: TGTGCCAGCAGTTCCGGGGGGGCGGCGGATGAAAAACTGTTTTTT; cdr3_aa: CASSSGGAADEKLFF
j_call: TRBJ1-3; clone_size: .; d_call: .; v_call: TRBV30; cdr3_length: 14; cdr3_nt: TGTGCCTGGAGCCCAGGGCTTACTGGAAACACCATATATTTT; cdr3_aa: CAWSPGLTGNTIYF
j_call: TRBJ1-1; clone_size: .; d_call: .; v_call: TRBV7-9; cdr3_length: 11; cdr3_nt: TGTGCCAGCAGCTTACAGGGATCAGCTTTCTTT; cdr3_aa: CASSLQGSAFF
j_call: TRBJ2-7; clone_size: .; d_call: TRBD2; v_call: TRBV9; cdr3_length: 15; cdr3_nt: TGTGCCAGCAGCTCAGGAAGCGGGGATCTACGAGAGCAGTACTTC; cdr3_aa: CASSSGSGDLREQYF
j_call: TRBJ1-1; clone_size: .; d_call: TRBD1; v_call: TRBV19; cdr3_length: 15; cdr3_nt: TGTGCCAGTAGTTTAGGACAGGGGGCGCAGACTGAAGCTTTCTTT; cdr3_aa: CASSLGQGAQTEAFF
j_call: TRBJ1-3; clone_size: once; d_call: .; v_call: TRBV9; cdr3_length: 16; cdr3_nt: TGTGCCAGCAGCGTAGAATCGAGGGCCTCTGGAAACACCATATATTTT; cdr3_aa: CASSVESRASGNTIYF
j_call: TRBJ1-1; clone_size: .; d_call: .; v_call: TRBV7-2; cdr3_length: 14; cdr3_nt: TGTGCCAGCAGCTTTGACAGGATGAACACTGAAGCTTTCTTT; cdr3_aa: CASSFDRMNTEAFF
j_call: TRBJ2-1; clone_size: .; d_call: TRBD2; v_call: TRBV28; cdr3_length: 16; cdr3_nt: TGTGCCAGCAGCCCTGGAACGGCTAGCGGCCAGAATGAGCAGTTCTTC; cdr3_aa: CASSPGTASGQNEQFF
j_call: TRBJ2-1; clone_size: .; d_call: TRBD2; v_call: TRBV5-4; cdr3_length: 15; cdr3_nt: TGTGCCAGCAGCTTAGGGCTAGCGGGTTACAATGAGCAGTTCTTC; cdr3_aa: CASSLGLAGYNEQFF
j_call: TRBJ1-2; clone_size: .; d_call: TRBD1; v_call: TRBV5-5; cdr3_length: 15; cdr3_nt: TGTGCCAGCACCTTTTTGACAGGGCAGTCTCGTGGCTACACCTTC; cdr3_aa: CASTFLTGQSRGYTF
j_call: TRBJ2-7; clone_size: .; d_call: TRBD2; v_call: TRBV28; cdr3_length: 16; cdr3_nt: TGTGCCAGCACAATAGCATTCGGGAGGAGGGCCTACGAGCAGTACTTC; cdr3_aa: CASTIAFGRRAYEQYF
j_call: TRBJ2-3; clone_size: .; d_call: TRBD2; v_call: TRBV28; cdr3_length: 18; cdr3_nt: TGTGCCAGCAGTTCCGCCACTAGCGGGAGGGCCGGAACAGATACGCAGTATTTT; cdr3_aa: CASSSATSGRAGTDTQYF
j_call: TRBJ2-7; clone_size: .; d_call: .; v_call: TRBV28; cdr3_length: 15; cdr3_nt: TGTGCCAGCGGGTCAGGGCGGTTGTTACAGGGCGAGCAGTACTTC; cdr3_aa: CASGSGRLLQGEQYF
j_call: TRBJ2-5; clone_size: .; d_call: TRBD1; v_call: TRBV12-3/TRBV12-4; cdr3_length: 12; cdr3_nt: TGTGCCAGCAGAACAGGGGGAGAGACCCAGTACTTC; cdr3_aa: CASRTGGETQYF
j_call: TRBJ2-7; clone_size: .; d_call: TRBD1; v_call: TRBV9; cdr3_length: 16; cdr3_nt: TGTGCCAGCAGCGATGGACAGGGGCAGGGCAGGTACGAGCAGTACTTC; cdr3_aa: CASSDGQGQGRYEQYF
j_call: TRBJ2-1; clone_size: .; d_call: .; v_call: TRBV9; cdr3_length: 13; cdr3_nt: TGTGCCAGCAGCCTTGATCGGGACAATGAGCAGTTCTTC; cdr3_aa: CASSLDRDNEQFF
j_call: TRBJ2-7; clone_size: .; d_call: .; v_call: TRBV29-1; cdr3_length: 13; cdr3_nt: TGCAGCGCAAAACAAACAGGGCCTGGGGCGCAGTACTTC; cdr3_aa: CSAKQTGPGAQYF
j_call: TRBJ1-4; clone_size: .; d_call: .; v_call: TRBV19; cdr3_length: 14; cdr3_nt: TGTGCCAGTCATCCTTTAGGTGGCGGTGAAAAACTGTTTTTT; cdr3_aa: CASHPLGGGEKLFF
j_call: TRBJ2-7; clone_size: .; d_call: .; v_call: TRBV20-1; cdr3_length: 11; cdr3_nt: TGCAGTGCAGGACTCCCCGAGGAGCAGTACTTC; cdr3_aa: CSAGLPEEQYF
j_call: TRBJ1-4; clone_size: .; d_call: TRBD1; v_call: TRBV19; cdr3_length: 14; cdr3_nt: TGTGCCAGTAGTCCGGACAGGGGAGGTGAAAAACTGTTTTTT; cdr3_aa: CASSPDRGGEKLFF